The rows below give T cell receptor beta chains drawn from one sample of a study of T cells after yellow fever vaccination. TCRdb re-called the 5' RACE reads with MiXCR, one entry per CDR3 protein. The sample holds around 500,000 distinct CDR3 sequences; 20% to 25% are singletons and the top ten take approximately 15%. This specimen consisted of PBMCs, obtained roughly 20 days after the first yellow fever vaccination. The receptors were gathered from a man in his late teens or twenties who received the YFV17D yellow fever vaccine. CDR3s include the opening cysteine and the closing phenylalanine or tryptophan. Size is omitted from some rows. Given values are once, few, many or a class for expanded clones.

CDR3 protein: CSASSRDRVNEQFF
J gene: TRBJ2-1
V gene: TRBV20-1
clone size: .

CDR3 protein: CSASRGLSYNEQFF
J gene: TRBJ2-1
V gene: TRBV20-1
clone size: .

CDR3 protein: CASSLRDRGNNEQFF
J gene: TRBJ2-1
V gene: TRBV5-4
clone size: .

CDR3 protein: CATSADTGAGDTQYF
J gene: TRBJ2-3
V gene: TRBV24-1
clone size: .

CDR3 protein: CASRIVQDNQPQHF
J gene: TRBJ1-5
V gene: TRBV6-1
clone size: .

CDR3 protein: CASSLYGTTNTGELFF
J gene: TRBJ2-2
V gene: TRBV7-9
clone size: .

CDR3 protein: CASSPNRQGGYGYTF
J gene: TRBJ1-2
V gene: TRBV4-3
clone size: few

CDR3 protein: CASRRGQGNYGYTF
J gene: TRBJ1-2
V gene: TRBV28
clone size: .

CDR3 protein: CASSSLPGRSAQYF
J gene: TRBJ2-5
V gene: TRBV7-2
clone size: .

CDR3 protein: CASSQDGDPNYGYTF
J gene: TRBJ1-2
V gene: TRBV23-1
clone size: .

CDR3 protein: CASSLMRRGVAKNIQYF
J gene: TRBJ2-4
V gene: TRBV5-1
clone size: .

CDR3 protein: CASSGLAGHHNEQFF
J gene: TRBJ2-1
V gene: TRBV5-4
clone size: .

CDR3 protein: CASSAWGLDSPLHF
J gene: TRBJ1-6
V gene: TRBV27
clone size: .

CDR3 protein: CSTSGAAGEQFF
J gene: TRBJ2-1
V gene: TRBV20-1
clone size: few

CDR3 protein: CATGTGDNEQFF
J gene: TRBJ2-1
V gene: TRBV18
clone size: few

CDR3 protein: CATSSEGTGYEQYF
J gene: TRBJ2-7
V gene: TRBV15
clone size: .

CDR3 protein: CASNLQGAPLSGANVLTF
J gene: TRBJ2-6
V gene: TRBV6-2/TRBV6-3
clone size: .

CDR3 protein: CASSYQGSTEAFF
J gene: TRBJ1-1
V gene: TRBV6-6
clone size: .

CDR3 protein: CASSLDGFSYEQYF
J gene: TRBJ2-7
V gene: TRBV5-1
clone size: few

CDR3 protein: CASSHPSEGENSPLHF
J gene: TRBJ1-6
V gene: TRBV7-9
clone size: few

CDR3 protein: CASSLLTEHQPQHF
J gene: TRBJ1-5
V gene: TRBV7-9
clone size: .

CDR3 protein: CASSPSGDSQETQYF
J gene: TRBJ2-5
V gene: TRBV9
clone size: .

CDR3 protein: CASRQGGLNEQFF
J gene: TRBJ2-1
V gene: TRBV7-2
clone size: few

CDR3 protein: CASSLNGPGQSSGNTIYF
J gene: TRBJ1-3
V gene: TRBV5-1
clone size: .

CDR3 protein: CASSYSRSALHF
J gene: TRBJ1-6
V gene: TRBV6-2/TRBV6-3
clone size: .

CDR3 protein: CSVEHRARETQYF
J gene: TRBJ2-5
V gene: TRBV29-1
clone size: .

CDR3 protein: CSVAGHSTDTQYF
J gene: TRBJ2-3
V gene: TRBV29-1
clone size: .

CDR3 protein: CASSLGLGNEKLFF
J gene: TRBJ1-4
V gene: TRBV5-6
clone size: .

CDR3 protein: CASSQGRGGYEKLFF
J gene: TRBJ1-4
V gene: TRBV4-3
clone size: .

CDR3 protein: CASSFSYGYWDRGLGNTEAFF
J gene: TRBJ1-1
V gene: TRBV12-3/TRBV12-4
clone size: many

CDR3 protein: CASSIGRLRTDTQYF
J gene: TRBJ2-3
V gene: TRBV5-6
clone size: few

CDR3 protein: CASSSGGTSLAGELFF
J gene: TRBJ2-2
V gene: TRBV5-4
clone size: few

CDR3 protein: CASSPRNGGNEQYF
J gene: TRBJ2-7
V gene: TRBV12-3/TRBV12-4
clone size: .

CDR3 protein: CASSKTLPVPLYNEQFF
J gene: TRBJ2-1
V gene: TRBV5-1
clone size: few

CDR3 protein: CASSLVQNSPLHF
J gene: TRBJ1-6
V gene: TRBV7-9
clone size: .

CDR3 protein: CASSPDRAGANVLTF
J gene: TRBJ2-6
V gene: TRBV12-3/TRBV12-4
clone size: .

CDR3 protein: CASCLGSGYGYTF
J gene: TRBJ1-2
V gene: TRBV6-1
clone size: .

CDR3 protein: CASNRSGTGAREQYF
J gene: TRBJ2-7
V gene: TRBV6-5
clone size: few

CDR3 protein: CASSFIAGGLQETQYF
J gene: TRBJ2-5
V gene: TRBV12-3/TRBV12-4
clone size: few

CDR3 protein: CASSFGAGYGYTF
J gene: TRBJ1-2
V gene: TRBV12-3/TRBV12-4
clone size: .

CDR3 protein: CASIKSGAGGYTF
J gene: TRBJ1-2
V gene: TRBV7-9
clone size: few

CDR3 protein: CASSLLEGYTF
J gene: TRBJ1-2
V gene: TRBV12-3/TRBV12-4
clone size: .

CDR3 protein: CASRPGGSSYEQYF
J gene: TRBJ2-7
V gene: TRBV12-3/TRBV12-4
clone size: .

CDR3 protein: CATEGEAETQYF
J gene: TRBJ2-5
V gene: TRBV10-3
clone size: many

CDR3 protein: CASSLPATGTTDTQYF
J gene: TRBJ2-3
V gene: TRBV7-3
clone size: .

CDR3 protein: CASISHQAGGLGANVLTF
J gene: TRBJ2-6
V gene: TRBV3-1
clone size: few

CDR3 protein: CASSLVWDRPWSGYTF
J gene: TRBJ1-2
V gene: TRBV7-2
clone size: few

CDR3 protein: CASSERSGNTIYF
J gene: TRBJ1-3
V gene: TRBV6-1
clone size: few

CDR3 protein: CASSSDSNYGYTF
J gene: TRBJ1-2
V gene: TRBV5-6
clone size: few

CDR3 protein: CASSSLPGQGKDTQYF
J gene: TRBJ2-3
V gene: TRBV12-3/TRBV12-4
clone size: many

CDR3 protein: CASSSLEEKLFF
J gene: TRBJ1-4
V gene: TRBV11-2
clone size: .

CDR3 protein: CASSYRGGWNEQFF
J gene: TRBJ2-1
V gene: TRBV6-5
clone size: .

CDR3 protein: CASSFPGGSQHF
J gene: TRBJ1-5
V gene: TRBV28
clone size: .

CDR3 protein: CASSLGLLLSNEQFF
J gene: TRBJ2-1
V gene: TRBV7-9
clone size: many

CDR3 protein: CASSLQGNGKLFF
J gene: TRBJ1-4
V gene: TRBV6-6
clone size: few

CDR3 protein: CASSFMGYGYTF
J gene: TRBJ1-2
V gene: TRBV5-4
clone size: .

CDR3 protein: CASSPTISNTEAFF
J gene: TRBJ1-1
V gene: TRBV7-9
clone size: .

CDR3 protein: CASTQDPAPMYSPLHF
J gene: TRBJ1-6
V gene: TRBV7-2
clone size: .

CDR3 protein: CASSGPGGAGYTF
J gene: TRBJ1-2
V gene: TRBV7-3
clone size: .

CDR3 protein: CASSWGQVLFDEQYF
J gene: TRBJ2-7
V gene: TRBV7-8
clone size: .